This record concerns one T cell receptor (beta chain) sequence. Its target is not known. Each CDR3 protein is one row after TCRdb ran MiXCR on the RT-PCR reads. The sample gives roughly 780,000 distinct CDR3 sequences, around 20% of which show up once; approximately 11% is in the top ten. The record originates from a study of response to subunit inactivated influenza vaccine. Study-level points and caveats: Authors suggested few new T cells are recruited by each seasonal influenza vaccination.

After removal of 5 bases from V and 8 bases from J, the junction contained 5 bases not matched to a gene. Germline V gene lookup returns CDR1 DFQATT and CDR2 SNEGSKA (reference sequence). The CDR3 consists of 11 residues. V usage is TRBV20-1 and J usage is TRBJ1-2; 7 bases line up with TRBD1. The TCR was taken from a man in his fifties who received an inactivated influenza vaccine. Sequences were derived from PBMCs from blood, sampled 4 to 6 days after vaccination. As DNA, the CDR3 is TGCAGTGCTTGGCGACAGGGCGGCTACACCTTC. Translating it yields CSAWRQGGYTF.